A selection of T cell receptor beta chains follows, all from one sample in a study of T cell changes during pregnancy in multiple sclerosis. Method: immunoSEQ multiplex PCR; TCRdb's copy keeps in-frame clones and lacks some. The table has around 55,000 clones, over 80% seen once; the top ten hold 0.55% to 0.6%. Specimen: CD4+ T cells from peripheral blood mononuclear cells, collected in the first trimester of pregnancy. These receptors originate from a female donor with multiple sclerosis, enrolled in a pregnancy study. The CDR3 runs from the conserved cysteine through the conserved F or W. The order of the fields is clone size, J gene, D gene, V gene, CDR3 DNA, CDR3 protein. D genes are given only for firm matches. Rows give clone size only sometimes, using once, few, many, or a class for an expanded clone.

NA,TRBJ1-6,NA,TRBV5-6,TGTGCCAGCAGCTCCGGGGGACCGACATATAATTCACCCCTCCACTTT,CASSSGGPTYNSPLHF
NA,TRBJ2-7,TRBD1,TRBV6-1,TGTGCCAGCAGTCCGGGACAGATCTACGAGCAGTACTTC,CASSPGQIYEQYF
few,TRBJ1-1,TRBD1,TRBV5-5,TGTGCCAGCAGCTTGTGGACAGGGATGAACACTGAAGCTTTCTTT,CASSLWTGMNTEAFF
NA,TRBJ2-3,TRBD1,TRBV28,TGTGCCAGCACCAAACCCGGGACAGGGAGGAGAGATACGCAGTATTTT,CASTKPGTGRRDTQYF
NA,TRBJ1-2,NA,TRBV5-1,TGCGCCAGCTCCCGGGACACCGCTAACTATGGCTACACCTTC,CASSRDTANYGYTF
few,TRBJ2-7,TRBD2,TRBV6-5,TGTGCCAGCAGAACAAGCGGGAGGAATGGCGAGCAGTACTTC,CASRTSGRNGEQYF
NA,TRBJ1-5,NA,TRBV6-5,TGTGCCAGCAGTTACCTCGGGGTAGGAGGCAATCAGCCCCAGCATTTT,CASSYLGVGGNQPQHF
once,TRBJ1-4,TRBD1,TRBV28,TGTGCCAGCGGACGGGCAGGGGGCGGCGTTAATGAAAAACTGTTTTTT,CASGRAGGGVNEKLFF
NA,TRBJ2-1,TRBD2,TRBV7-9,TGTGCCAGCAGCCCTAGCGGGAGCTACAATGAGCAGTTCTTC,CASSPSGSYNEQFF
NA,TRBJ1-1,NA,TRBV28,TGTGCCAGCAGTTTAAAGAACCCCAGGGCTGAAGCTTTCTTT,CASSLKNPRAEAFF
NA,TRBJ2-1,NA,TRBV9,TGTGCCAGCAGCGTAGGGCGGAGCAGAAATGAGCAGTTCTTC,CASSVGRSRNEQFF
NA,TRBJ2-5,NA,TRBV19,TGTGCCAGCGGACAGACCCAAGAGACCCAGTACTTC,CASGQTQETQYF
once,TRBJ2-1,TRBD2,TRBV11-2,TGTGCCAGCAGGGCGGGAGGTGTAAGTGAGCAGTTCTTC,CASRAGGVSEQFF
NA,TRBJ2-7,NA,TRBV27,TGTGCCAGGACCACAGGGGGCCCTCCGGGACTAGAGATCTCCGAGCAGTACTTC,CARTTGGPPGLEISEQYF
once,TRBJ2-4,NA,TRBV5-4,TGTGCCAGCAGCGAGGGCCGAATAGCCAAAAACATTCAGTACTTC,CASSEGRIAKNIQYF
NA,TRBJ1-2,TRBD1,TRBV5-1,TGCGCCAGCAGCTTGTCCCTTACAGGGGACTATGGCTACACCTTC,CASSLSLTGDYGYTF
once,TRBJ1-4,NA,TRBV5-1,TGCGCCAGCAGCTTGGAGGGGTTCAATAGTGAAAAACTGTTTTTT,CASSLEGFNSEKLFF
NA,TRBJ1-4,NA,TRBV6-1,TGTGCCAGCAGTGAAGCAAGGGGTAATGAAAAACTGTTTTTT,CASSEARGNEKLFF
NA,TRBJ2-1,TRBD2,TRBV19,TGTGCCAGTAGCACGCGCCTAGCGGATGAGCAGTTCTTC,CASSTRLADEQFF
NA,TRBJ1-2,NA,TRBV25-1,TGTGCCAGCAGTGAGCCCGGGACACTCTATGGCTACACCTTC,CASSEPGTLYGYTF
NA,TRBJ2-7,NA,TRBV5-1,TGCGCCAGCAGCCATCGGGACAAAGACTACGAGCAGTACTTC,CASSHRDKDYEQYF
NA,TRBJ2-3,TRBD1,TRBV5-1,TGCGCCAGCAGCTTATTAAAATCCGGGACAGGAAAGACAGATACGCAGTATTTT,CASSLLKSGTGKTDTQYF
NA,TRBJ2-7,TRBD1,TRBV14,TGTGCCAGCAGCCAAGGACGGGACAGGGGTGGGTACGAGCAGTACTTC,CASSQGRDRGGYEQYF
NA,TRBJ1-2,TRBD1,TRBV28,TGTGCCAGCAGTTTTATCTCGCCGGACAGGGCTGGTGGCTACACCTTC,CASSFISPDRAGGYTF
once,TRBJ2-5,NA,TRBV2,TGTGCCAGCAGAGCCAACCAAGAGACCCAGTACTTC,CASRANQETQYF
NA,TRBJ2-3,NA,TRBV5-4,TGTGCCAGCAGCTCAAGAATACAGGGGACTCGGGGAGATACGCAGTATTTT,CASSSRIQGTRGDTQYF
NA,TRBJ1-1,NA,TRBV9,TGTGCCAGCAGCGTAGATCTCTTGAACACTGAAGCTTTCTTT,CASSVDLLNTEAFF
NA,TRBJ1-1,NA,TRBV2,TGTGCCAGCAGTGTGGGGGGGCCGAACACTGAAGCTTTCTTT,CASSVGGPNTEAFF
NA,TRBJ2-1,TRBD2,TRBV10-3,TGTGCCACGCAAGTCCCTACTAGCGGGAGGAATGAGCAGTTCTTC,CATQVPTSGRNEQFF
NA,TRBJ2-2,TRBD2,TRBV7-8,TGTGCCAGCAGCGCCATAGCGGGGGGAAACACCGGGGAGCTGTTTTTT,CASSAIAGGNTGELFF
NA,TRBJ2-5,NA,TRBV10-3,TGTGCCGCGGGGAGCCAAGAGACCCAGTACTTC,CAAGSQETQYF
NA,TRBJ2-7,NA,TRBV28,TGTGCCAGCAGTTACACTTCAGGGAACTACGAGCAGTACTTC,CASSYTSGNYEQYF
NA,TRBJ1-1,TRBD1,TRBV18,TGTGCCAGCTCACCACAAGAGGGACAGGGGGAAGGAGCTTTCTTT,CASSPQEGQGEGAFF
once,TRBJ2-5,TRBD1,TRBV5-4,TGTGCCAGCAGCCTGACAGGGTGGGAGACCCAGTACTTC,CASSLTGWETQYF
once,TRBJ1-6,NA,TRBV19,TGTGCCAGTAGTATTTCAGGCCAGACTAATTCACCCCTCCACTTT,CASSISGQTNSPLHF
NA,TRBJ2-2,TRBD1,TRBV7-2,TGTGCCAGCAGCTTAAGACAGGGGGTGAGCGGGGAGCTGTTTTTT,CASSLRQGVSGELFF
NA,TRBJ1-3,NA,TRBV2,TGTGCCAGCAGTGAACAACAGGGCGGGCGAAACACCATATATTTT,CASSEQQGGRNTIYF
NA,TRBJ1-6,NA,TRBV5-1,TGCGCCAGCAGCTTGGGAGCGGGTGGCGATTCACCCCTCCACTTT,CASSLGAGGDSPLHF
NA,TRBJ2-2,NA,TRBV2,TGTGCCAGCAGTGAATCCAGGGGCCCCACCGGGGAGCTGTTTTTT,CASSESRGPTGELFF
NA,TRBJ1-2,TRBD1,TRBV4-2,TGTGCCAGCAGCCAAAACAACAGGGGTGACTATGGCTACACCTTC,CASSQNNRGDYGYTF
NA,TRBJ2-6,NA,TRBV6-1,TGTGCCAGCAGCGAACAGGGAAGGGTCGCGGGGGCCAACGTCCTGACTTTC,CASSEQGRVAGANVLTF
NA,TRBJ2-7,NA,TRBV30,TGTGCCTGGAGTGACGACAGCCGCTACGAGCAGTACTTC,CAWSDDSRYEQYF
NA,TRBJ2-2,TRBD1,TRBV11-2,TGTGCCAGCAGCTTAGGCTCCGGGACAGTTAGGGCCGGGGAGCTGTTTTTT,CASSLGSGTVRAGELFF
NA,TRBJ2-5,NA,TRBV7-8,TGTGCCAGCAGCTCCCATAGGACTACGAGAGAGACCCAGTACTTC,CASSSHRTTRETQYF
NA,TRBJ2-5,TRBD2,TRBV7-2,TGTGCCAGCAGCTCGCGGACTAGCGGGGGCCAAGGGACCCAGTACTTC,CASSSRTSGGQGTQYF